Listed here is a single T cell receptor (beta chain). This sample is part of a study of cytomegalovirus exposure and HLA in healthy donors. Turning to the study itself: Early on, a data release was issued that held 65 million to 100 million unique TCRs from HLA-typed donors.

Germline CDR1 is SEHNR and CDR2 is FQNEAQ (reference sequence). Trimming cost V 0 bases and J 9 bases, with 14 bases left between them. The CDR3 contains 14 residues. 13 Jbeta primers and 60 Vbeta primers were used for the PCR. Measured with immunoSEQ multiplex PCR; TCRdb has only the in-frame clones, and not every one. This repertoire includes about 78,000 clones. The sequenced sample was PBMCs. This rearrangement joins TRBV7-9 to TRBJ2-5, with a tentative D call TRBD2 (6 bases). This TCR was recovered from a female donor in good health and CMV-seropositive. CDR3 residues: CASSLALAPGAQYF. In nucleotides, the CDR3 is TGTGCCAGCAGCTTAGCGCTAGCTCCGGGGGCCCAGTACTTC.